A selection of T cell receptor beta chains follows, all from one sample in a study of T cell repertoires in ileal Crohn's disease. Repertoires were generated with immunoSEQ multiplex PCR, while TCRdb's copy carries only in-frame clones and drops some. The top ten clones hold 7% of a sample with 3,000 to 4,000 clones, approximately 83% of them seen once. Material: ileal tissue. These receptors were collected from an adult with Crohn's disease. CDR3s include the opening cysteine and the closing phenylalanine or tryptophan. A D gene is named only where the DNA matches it firmly. Where a row states a size, it is once, few, many or the class of an expanded clone; other rows omit it.

j_call,v_call,clone_size,d_call,cdr3_nt,cdr3_aa
TRBJ2-3,TRBV5-4,NA,NA,TGTGCCAGCAGCTTGGACCTCGGCGAGGCAGATACGCAGTATTTT,CASSLDLGEADTQYF
TRBJ2-3,TRBV13,NA,TRBD2,TGTGCCAGCAGCATCCCCGGGACTAGCGGGAGGACTAGCACAGATACGCAGTATTTT,CASSIPGTSGRTSTDTQYF
TRBJ2-7,TRBV5-1,NA,TRBD2,TGCGCCAGCAGCTTGGGGTCCGGGGGGATCTACGAGCAGTACTTC,CASSLGSGGIYEQYF
TRBJ1-1,TRBV19,NA,TRBD1,TGTGCCAGTAGTATAGCATCGGGACAGGGCGCCGAAGCTTTCTTT,CASSIASGQGAEAFF
TRBJ1-2,TRBV27,NA,NA,TGTGCCAGCAGTTTATCGCTTACAGGGTCCTATGGCTACACCTTC,CASSLSLTGSYGYTF
TRBJ2-7,TRBV19,NA,NA,TGTGCCAGTAGTAACCCCGGAGGGGGCCGCGAGCAGTACTTC,CASSNPGGGREQYF
TRBJ1-1,TRBV19,NA,NA,TGTGCCAGTAGTATAGTAGGGGCGGACACTGAAGCTTTCTTT,CASSIVGADTEAFF
TRBJ1-1,TRBV6-1,NA,NA,TGTGCCAGCAGTGAAGGCAGGGGAATTCTCTGGGACACTGAAGCTTTCTTT,CASSEGRGILWDTEAFF
TRBJ2-2,TRBV6-1,NA,NA,TGTGCCAGCAGTGAAGCCTCTACTCCCCAGTTTTTT,CASSEASTPQFF
TRBJ1-2,TRBV6-5,NA,NA,TGTGCCAGCAGTGTCGGACAGTCCAACTATGGCTACACCTTC,CASSVGQSNYGYTF
TRBJ1-1,TRBV30,NA,TRBD1,TGTGCCTGGAGTGCCGAGGCAGGACAGGGGGCGGCTTTCTTT,CAWSAEAGQGAAFF
TRBJ2-3,TRBV6-4,NA,TRBD2,TGTGCCAGCAGTGCCGGCGGGGGTACAGATACGCAGTATTTT,CASSAGGGTDTQYF
TRBJ2-1,TRBV7-7,NA,NA,TGTGCTAGCAGCCCGATACCGCCTAACAATGAGCAGTTCTTC,CASSPIPPNNEQFF
TRBJ2-1,TRBV18,NA,NA,TGTGCCAGCTCCCCGGGGAGGTTAGGCGAGCAGTTCTTC,CASSPGRLGEQFF
TRBJ1-6,TRBV5-1,NA,NA,TGCGCCAGCAGCTTGGAAGTGGCAATACCATTTTCACCCCTCCACTTT,CASSLEVAIPFSPLHF
TRBJ2-6,TRBV5-1,few,NA,TGCGCCAGCAGCTTCGACAACTCTGGGGCCAACGTCCTGACTTTC,CASSFDNSGANVLTF
TRBJ2-3,TRBV5-1,NA,NA,TGCGCCAGCAGCCCCGGGACAGATACGCAGTATTTT,CASSPGTDTQYF
TRBJ2-2,TRBV6-1,NA,TRBD1,TGTGCCAGCAGTCAAGACAGGGACACCGGGGAGCTGTTTTTT,CASSQDRDTGELFF
TRBJ1-2,TRBV4-1,NA,NA,TGCGCCAGCAGCCGGGAGCTCCAGAACCGAAAGACCTATGGCTACACCTTC,CASSRELQNRKTYGYTF
TRBJ2-4,TRBV29-1,few,NA,TGCAGCGTCCGGGACTCTTCGCTCAAAAACATTCAGTACTTC,CSVRDSSLKNIQYF
TRBJ1-6,TRBV7-8,NA,NA,TGTGCCAGCAGCTTACAGGGGTGGAATTCACCCCTCCACTTT,CASSLQGWNSPLHF
TRBJ1-5,TRBV21-1,NA,NA,TGTGCCAGCAGGAGATTAAATTTTTCCCGGGTCCAGCATTTT,CASRRLNFSRVQHF
TRBJ1-1,TRBV6-1,NA,NA,TGTGCCAGCAGTGAAATCTGGATTCGGGGGGCAGGGACTGAAGCTTTCTTT,CASSEIWIRGAGTEAFF
TRBJ1-5,TRBV7-9,NA,NA,TGTGCCAGCAGCTTTGACCAGCAGGGCTACGGCAATCAGCCCCAGCATTTT,CASSFDQQGYGNQPQHF
TRBJ2-7,TRBV9,NA,NA,TGTGCCAGCAGCCCGGGGGTTCTGGGCGAGCAGTACTTC,CASSPGVLGEQYF
TRBJ1-1,TRBV4-1,NA,NA,TGCGCCAGCAGCCGCCCAGGCCCTCAAGCTTTCTTT,CASSRPGPQAFF
TRBJ2-6,TRBV14,NA,NA,TGTGCCAGCAGCCCCTTACTTTCCCTGATCTCTGGGGCCAACGTCCTGACTTTC,CASSPLLSLISGANVLTF
TRBJ1-1,TRBV10-3,NA,NA,TGTGCCATCACACGCGGGGGCCTACTGAACACTGAAGCTTTCTTT,CAITRGGLLNTEAFF
TRBJ2-3,TRBV7-9,NA,TRBD2,TGTGCCAGCAGCTTACTAGCGGGATCCACAGATACGCAGTATTTT,CASSLLAGSTDTQYF
TRBJ2-2,TRBV11-2,NA,TRBD2,TGTGCCAGCAGCCCTCTTTTAGATAGCGGGAGGGCCGGGGAGCTGTTTTTT,CASSPLLDSGRAGELFF
TRBJ1-4,TRBV25-1,NA,TRBD1,TGTGCCAGCAGTGTTACCGGGACAGGGGGGAAACTGTTTTTT,CASSVTGTGGKLFF
TRBJ1-1,TRBV7-6,few,NA,TGTGCCAGCAGCTTAGGGGCAGGGAACACTGAAGCTTTCTTT,CASSLGAGNTEAFF
TRBJ2-1,TRBV6-1,NA,NA,TGTGCCAGCAGTCGGGAGAACACCTACAATGAGCAGTTCTTC,CASSRENTYNEQFF
TRBJ2-2,TRBV5-4,NA,TRBD2,TGTGCCAGCAGCTTGGGAGGGAACGGGGGGGCCGGGGAGCTGTTTTTT,CASSLGGNGGAGELFF
TRBJ1-2,TRBV7-3,NA,TRBD1,TGTGCCAGCAGCTTAACGGGGCAGGGGGAAGGCTACACCTTC,CASSLTGQGEGYTF